The 8 T cell receptor beta chains given below trace back to one sample, sequenced in a study of regulatory T cells. Primers: 52 TRBV forward and 13 TRBJ reverse. Assay used: immunoSEQ multiplex PCR; TCRdb lists only in-frame clones, some missing. The table shows a few thousand clones, with just under 95% occurring only once. Whole-study results and caveats: CD3G-deficient patients' regulatory T cells showed reduced Shannon diversity versus autologous conventional CD4+ and control regulatory cells.

Their target antigens are unknown. Sequenced material: CD4+ Tregs sorted from blood. These receptor sequences come from a person under 30 with CD3G deficiency.

The rearrangement uses TRBV10-3 and TRBJ1-1, with D possibly matching TRBD1 (5 bases). V lost 3 bases and J lost 4, with 12 bases in between. The CDR3 spans 14 residues. Germline V gene lookup returns CDR1 ENHRY and CDR2 SYGVKD. In DNA form, the CDR3 reads TGTGCCATCAGTGACTCCAGGGTTGGCACTGAAGCTTTCTTT. Amino acids: CAISDSRVGTEAFF.

V gene TRBV18 combines with J gene TRBJ2-7; 10 bases line up with TRBD1. V was clipped by 3 bases and J by 4 bases; unmatched bases: 3. The germline CDR1 and CDR2 sequences are KGHSH and LQKENI. This CDR3 region has 14 residues. CDR3 sequence: CASSPRDRGYEQYF. The CDR3 nucleotides are TGTGCCAGCTCACCGAGGGACAGGGGATACGAGCAGTACTTC.

V gene TRBV21-1 combines with J gene TRBJ2-3; the DNA was not compared with TRBD1, the D call given in the table. TRBV21-1 is labeled a pseudogene. The CDR3 is made up of 15 amino acids. In DNA form, the CDR3 reads TGTGCCAGCAGCAAAGATCTCGATGGGCCAGATACGCAGTATTTT. Amino acids: CASSKDLDGPDTQYF.

The chain recombines TRBV5-1 with TRBJ2-7; D not certain. From germline, CDR1 is SGHRS and CDR2 YFSETQ. Trimming cost V 2 bases and J 6 bases, with 9 bases left between them. This CDR3 spans 12 amino acids. The CDR3, as DNA: TGCGCCAGCAGCTTTGGGGATGGCGAGCAGTACTTC. Its protein product is CASSFGDGEQYF.

The chain recombines TRBV19 with TRBJ2-2; the D is unclear. Germline assignment: CDR1 LNHDA and CDR2 SQIVND (reference sequence). This CDR3 is built from 13 residues. Trimming stripped 5 bases from V and 6 bases from J, with 10 bases between. In DNA, the CDR3 is TGTGCCAGTAGTTTACAGCAAGCCGGGGAGCTGTTTTTT. Translation: CASSLQQAGELFF. Based on the CDR3 plus reference TRBV19 and TRBJ2-2, the full variable domain is DGGITQSPKYLFRKEGQNVTLSCEQNLNHDAMYWYRQDPGQGLRLIYYSQIVNDFQKGDIAEGYSVSREKKESFPLTVTSAQKNPTAFYLCASSLQQAGELFFGEGSRLTVL.

The rearrangement uses TRBV6-1 and TRBJ2-7, with 9 bases that match TRBD2. The V segment lost 1 base and the J segment 3 bases; nucleotides outside the gene matches: 4. The CDR3 contains 15 residues. Germline CDR1 reads MNHNS; CDR2 reads SASEGT. CDR3 residues: CASSEVSGGNYEQYF. CDR3 nucleotides: TGTGCCAGCAGTGAAGTTAGCGGGGGAAACTACGAGCAGTACTTC.

The V and J genes are TRBV6-1 and TRBJ2-2; the D is unclear. This CDR3 has 14 residues. The germline V gene encodes CDR1 MNHNS and CDR2 SASEGT. V lost 5 bases, J lost 4 bases, and 11 bases lay in between. The chain's CDR3 is CASSLMLRTGELFF. CDR3 coding DNA: TGTGCCAGCAGTTTAATGTTACGCACCGGGGAGCTGTTTTTT.

J is TRBJ2-5 and V is TRBV7-2; 11 bases are shared with TRBD2. Looked up from germline, CDR1 is SGHTA and CDR2 is FQGNSA. The CDR3 loop spans 18 amino acids. The V and J ends lost 1 base and 0 bases, in that order; junction bases with no gene match: 7. CDR3 in amino acids: CASSLEVAGGPDQETQYF. CDR3 in DNA: TGTGCCAGCAGCTTAGAGGTAGCGGGAGGGCCGGACCAAGAGACCCAGTACTTC.